The clone carrying this T cell receptor beta chain was picked up many times. Its antigen is unidentified. The data stem from a study of T cells in Graves' hyperthyroidism and ophthalmopathy. Study at large: Pretreatment peripheral blood was obtained at initial diagnosis.

The CDR3 sequence is 14 residues long. V was clipped by 6 bases and J by 3 bases, with 12 bases between them. In germline, CDR1 is MNHNS, CDR2 SASEGT. Investigators excluded patients with uncontrolled infection, other autoimmune disease, pregnancy or lactation. PBMCs stemmed from approximately 10 ml fresh peripheral blood. Study outcomes and limitations: The authors' 13 V-J model separated ophthalmopathy from stable hyperthyroidism.

Amplified TCR beta CDR3 regions came from RNA transcripts. Initially, a first-round RT-PCR of the TCR CDR3 employed the HTBI primer set. TCRdb re-called the multiplex PCR reads with MiXCR, one entry per CDR3 protein. Of over 300,000 distinct CDR3 sequences in the sample, about 15% were seen once. The source of this sequence is a woman aged 60-70 years with Graves' hyperthyroidism. The chain employs TRBV6-1 and TRBJ2-1; D gene uncertain. Sequencing was performed on blood. The CDR3 spells CASRELGIYNEQFF. As DNA, the CDR3 is TGTGCCAGCAGGGAGTTGGGAATCTACAATGAGCAGTTCTTC.